These 7 T cell receptor beta chains originate from one sample sequenced in a study of blood T cell repertoires in COVID-19. Clones were sequenced by immunoSEQ multiplex PCR, and TCRdb holds only the in-frame ones, with some missing. The profile covers around 280,000 clones, with about 86% appearing a single time and less than 2.5% taken by the ten largest. Sequencing was carried out using peripheral blood. Receptor source: a woman aged 25 to 45 who had recovered from COVID-19.

The rearrangement joins TRBV6-1 to TRBJ2-1, with 10 positions matching TRBD2. The CDR3 is 15 residues long. Trimming at V came to 2 bases and at J to 2 bases, leaving 0 bases not matched to a gene. Germline values: CDR1 MNHNS, CDR2 SASEGT. The CDR3 region has the DNA TGTGCCAGCAGTGAAAGCGGGGGGGCCTACAATGAGCAGTTCTTC. Its protein product is CASSESGGAYNEQFF.

This clone was seen a few times. Its ends do not fully match the called genes, so a read error is possible. The chain combines TRBV7-7 with TRBJ2-2; TRBD1 matches at 7 bases. This CDR3 comprises 15 residues. Per the germline V gene, CDR1 is SSHAT and CDR2 is FNYEAQ (reference sequence). In DNA, the CDR3 is TGTGCTAGCAGCCCGACAGGGAAGAACACCGGGGAGCTGTTTTTT. Amino acid sequence: CASSPTGKNTGELFF.

The rearrangement links TRBV3-1 (or the pseudogene TRBV3-2) to TRBJ1-1; no firm D call. With 0 bases removed from V and 13 bases from J, the gap between germline ends came to 12 bases. CDR3 size: 12 residues. Germline CDR1 is LGHDT and CDR2 is YNNKEL (reference sequence). CDR3 coding DNA: TGTGCCAGCAGCCAAGACGTGGGCCCCGGTTTCTTT. Its translation is CASSQDVGPGFF.

This chain uses TRBV30 with TRBJ1-5; TRBD1 aligns across 7 bases. The junction had 13 bases not matched to a gene; V was cut back by 0 bases and J by 2 bases. The germline CDR1 and CDR2 sequences are GTSNPN and SVGIG (reference sequence). The CDR3 runs to 18 residues. The CDR3 sequence is CAWSVGDRGQVGNQPQHF. CDR3 DNA: TGTGCCTGGAGTGTAGGAGACCGTGGACAGGTTGGCAATCAGCCCCAGCATTTT.

The rearrangement joins TRBV11-2 to TRBJ2-5; TRBD1 might be the D (5 bases). The germline V gene encodes CDR1 SGHAT and CDR2 FQNNGV. The CDR3 has 18 residues. V was shortened by 1 base and J by 5 bases, with 23 bases between the two germline ends. The CDR3 spells CASSLVSDLGAQRETQYF. For the CDR3, the DNA is TGTGCCAGCAGCTTAGTATCCGACTTAGGGGCGCAAAGGGAGACCCAGTACTTC.

The chain carries TRBV7-9 and TRBJ1-4, with a possible D match to TRBD1 (6 bases). The germline V and J ends were trimmed by 6 bases and 5 bases, with 16 bases remaining between them. CDR1 and CDR2 (germline): SEHNR, FQNEAQ (reference sequence). The CDR3 has 15 amino acids. The CDR3 is CASRKGRGTNEKLFF. The DNA for the CDR3 is TGTGCCAGCAGAAAAGGGAGGGGGACCAATGAAAAACTGTTTTTT.

This clone was counted once. The V gene is TRBV6-2 or TRBV6-3, the J gene TRBJ1-6; possible D gene TRBD1, 5 bases. The CDR3 totals 17 residues. The germline V gene encodes CDR1 MNHEY and CDR2 SVGEGT. Trimming removed 5 bases from V and 2 bases from J, with 16 bases in between. In nucleotides, the CDR3 is TGTGCCAGCAGTCGGGGGGGAAACCCTACCTATAATTCACCCCTCCACTTT. Translation: CASSRGGNPTYNSPLHF.